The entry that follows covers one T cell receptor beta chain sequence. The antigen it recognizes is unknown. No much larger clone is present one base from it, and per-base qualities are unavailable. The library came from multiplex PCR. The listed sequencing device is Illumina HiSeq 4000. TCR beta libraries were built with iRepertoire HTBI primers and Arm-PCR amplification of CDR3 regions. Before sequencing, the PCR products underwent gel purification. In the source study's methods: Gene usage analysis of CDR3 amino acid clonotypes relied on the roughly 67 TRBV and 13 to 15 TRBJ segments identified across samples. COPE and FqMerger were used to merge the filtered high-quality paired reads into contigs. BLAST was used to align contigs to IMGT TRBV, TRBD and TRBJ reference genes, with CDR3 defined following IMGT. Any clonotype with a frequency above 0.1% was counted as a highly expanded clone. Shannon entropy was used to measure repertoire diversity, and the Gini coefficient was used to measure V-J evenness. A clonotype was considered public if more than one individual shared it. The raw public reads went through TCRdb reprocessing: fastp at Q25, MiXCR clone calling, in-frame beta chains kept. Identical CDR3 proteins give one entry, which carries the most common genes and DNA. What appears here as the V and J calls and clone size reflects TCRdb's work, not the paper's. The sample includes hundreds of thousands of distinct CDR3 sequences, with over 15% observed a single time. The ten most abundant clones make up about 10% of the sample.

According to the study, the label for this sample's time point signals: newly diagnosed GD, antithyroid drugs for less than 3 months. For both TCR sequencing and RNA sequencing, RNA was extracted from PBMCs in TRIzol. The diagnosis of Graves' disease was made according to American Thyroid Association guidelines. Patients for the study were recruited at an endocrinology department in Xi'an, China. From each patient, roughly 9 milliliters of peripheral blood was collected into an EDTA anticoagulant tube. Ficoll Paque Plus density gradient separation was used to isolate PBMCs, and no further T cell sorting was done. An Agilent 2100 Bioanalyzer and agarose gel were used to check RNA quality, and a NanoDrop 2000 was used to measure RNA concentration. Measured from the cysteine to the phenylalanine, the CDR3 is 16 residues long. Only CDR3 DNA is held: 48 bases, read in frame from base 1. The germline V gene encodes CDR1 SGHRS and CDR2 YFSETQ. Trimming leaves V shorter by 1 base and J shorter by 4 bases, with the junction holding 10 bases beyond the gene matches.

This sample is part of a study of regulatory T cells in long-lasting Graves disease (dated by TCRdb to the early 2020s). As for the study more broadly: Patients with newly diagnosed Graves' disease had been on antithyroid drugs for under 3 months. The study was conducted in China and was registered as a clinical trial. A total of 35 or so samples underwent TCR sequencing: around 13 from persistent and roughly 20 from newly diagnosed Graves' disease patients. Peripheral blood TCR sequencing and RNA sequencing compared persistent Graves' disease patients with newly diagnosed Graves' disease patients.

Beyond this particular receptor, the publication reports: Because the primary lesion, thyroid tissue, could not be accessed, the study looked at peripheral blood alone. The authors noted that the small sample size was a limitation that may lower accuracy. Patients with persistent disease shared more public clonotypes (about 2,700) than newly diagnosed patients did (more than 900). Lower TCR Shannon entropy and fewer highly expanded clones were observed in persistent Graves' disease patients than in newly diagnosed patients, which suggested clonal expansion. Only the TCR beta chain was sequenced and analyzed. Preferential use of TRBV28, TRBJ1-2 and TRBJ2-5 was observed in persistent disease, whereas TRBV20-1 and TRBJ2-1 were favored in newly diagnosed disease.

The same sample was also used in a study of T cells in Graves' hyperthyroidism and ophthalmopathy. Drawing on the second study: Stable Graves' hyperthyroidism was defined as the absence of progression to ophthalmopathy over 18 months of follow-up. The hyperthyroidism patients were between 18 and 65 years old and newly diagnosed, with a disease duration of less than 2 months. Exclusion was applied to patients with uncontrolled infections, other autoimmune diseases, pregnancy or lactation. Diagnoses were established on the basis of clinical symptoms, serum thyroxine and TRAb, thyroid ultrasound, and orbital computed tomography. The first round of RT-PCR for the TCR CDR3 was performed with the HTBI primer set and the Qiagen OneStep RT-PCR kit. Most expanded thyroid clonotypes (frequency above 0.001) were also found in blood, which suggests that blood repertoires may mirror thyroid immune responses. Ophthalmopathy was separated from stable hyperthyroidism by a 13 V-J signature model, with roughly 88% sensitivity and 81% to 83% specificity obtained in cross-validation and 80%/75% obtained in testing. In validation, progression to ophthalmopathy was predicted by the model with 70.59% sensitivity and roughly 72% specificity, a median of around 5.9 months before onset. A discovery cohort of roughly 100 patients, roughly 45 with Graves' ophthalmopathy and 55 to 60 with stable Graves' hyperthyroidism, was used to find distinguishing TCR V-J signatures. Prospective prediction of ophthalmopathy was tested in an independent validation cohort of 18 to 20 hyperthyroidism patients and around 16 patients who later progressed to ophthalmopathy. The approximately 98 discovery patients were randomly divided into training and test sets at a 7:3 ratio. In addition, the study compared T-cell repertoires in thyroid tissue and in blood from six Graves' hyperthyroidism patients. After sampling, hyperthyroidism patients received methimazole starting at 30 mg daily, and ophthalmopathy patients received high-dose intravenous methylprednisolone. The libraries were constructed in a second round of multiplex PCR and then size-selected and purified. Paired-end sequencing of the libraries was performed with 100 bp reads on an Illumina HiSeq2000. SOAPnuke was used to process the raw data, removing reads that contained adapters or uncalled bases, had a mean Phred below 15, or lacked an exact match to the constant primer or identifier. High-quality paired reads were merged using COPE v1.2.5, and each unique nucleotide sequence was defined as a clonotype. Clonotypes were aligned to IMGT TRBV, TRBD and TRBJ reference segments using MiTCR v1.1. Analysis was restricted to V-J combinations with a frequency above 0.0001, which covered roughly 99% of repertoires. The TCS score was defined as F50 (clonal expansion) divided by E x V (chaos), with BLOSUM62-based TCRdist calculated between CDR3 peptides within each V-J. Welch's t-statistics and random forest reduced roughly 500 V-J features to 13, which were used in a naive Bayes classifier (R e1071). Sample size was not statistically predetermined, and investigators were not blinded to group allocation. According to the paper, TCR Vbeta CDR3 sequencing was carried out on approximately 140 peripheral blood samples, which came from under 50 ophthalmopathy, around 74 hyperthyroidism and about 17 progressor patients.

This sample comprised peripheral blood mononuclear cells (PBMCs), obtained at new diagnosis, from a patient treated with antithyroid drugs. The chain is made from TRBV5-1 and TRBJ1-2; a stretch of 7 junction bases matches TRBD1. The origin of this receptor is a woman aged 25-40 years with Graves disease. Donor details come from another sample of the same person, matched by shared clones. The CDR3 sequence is CASSLSPDRDLYGYTF. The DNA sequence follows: TGCGCCAGCAGCTTGAGTCCCGACAGGGACCTCTATGGCTACACCTTC.